The 12 T cell receptor beta chains in this list originate from one sample, sequenced in a study of T cell repertoires in cytomegalovirus infection. Using its own MiXCR run on the reads, TCRdb lists one record per CDR3 protein. The sample lists 300,000 to 400,000 distinct CDR3 sequences, 9.5% occurring once. Sequenced sample: PBMCs. The receptors originated from a human donor in good health (CMV status not recorded). Some clones in this sample may be carry-over from other donors' samples.

V usage is TRBV10-3 and J usage is TRBJ1-1, with D hard to call. The V end lost 0 bases, the J end lost 3 bases, and 5 bases lay between the germline ends. Germline CDR1 and CDR2: ENHRY and SYGVKD. This CDR3 spans 13 amino acids. In DNA form, the CDR3 reads TGTGCCATCAGTGAGTCCGGGGACACTGAAGCTTTCTTT. This codes for CAISESGDTEAFF.

The V gene is TRBV19, the J gene TRBJ2-7; a weak D match, TRBD1 (6 bases). The CDR3 consists of 15 residues. The V end was cut by 4 bases, the J end by 0 bases, with 13 bases between. CDR1 and CDR2 from the germline V gene are LNHDA and SQIVND (reference sequence). CDR3 sequence (DNA): TGTGCCAGTAGTACGAACAGGGTTTCCTCCTACGAGCAGTACTTC. Translation gives CASSTNRVSSYEQYF.

This clonotype was found a few times. The chain carries TRBV7-8 and TRBJ2-1; D is perhaps TRBD2 (7 bases). V lost 5 bases and J lost 6, with 14 bases in between. Germline CDR1 SGHVS, CDR2 FQNEAQ. This CDR3 comprises 14 residues. CDR3 in DNA: TGTGCCAGCAGCCCGGGTGGGGGGGCCAATGAGCAGTTCTTC. This encodes CASSPGGGANEQFF.

The genes are TRBV30 and TRBJ2-7; 11 positions agree with TRBD2. With 4 bases clipped from V and 7 bases from J, the junction kept 6 bases outside the gene matches. Germline V CDR1 and CDR2: GTSNPN, SVGIG (reference sequence). The CDR3 length is 13 residues. The CDR3 DNA reads as TGTGCCTGGATACTAGCGGGGGCCTCAGAGCAGTACTTC. Its protein product is CAWILAGASEQYF.

The chain couples TRBV15 to TRBJ2-3; D gene uncertain. CDR3 size: 15 residues. Trimming removed 3 bases at V and 2 bases at J, with 12 bases between. Germline assignment: CDR1 LNHNV and CDR2 YYDKDF (reference sequence). CDR3 loop: CATSSSLGYTDTQYF. Written as DNA, the CDR3 is TGTGCCACCAGCAGCTCATTAGGGTACACAGATACGCAGTATTTT.

The chain employs TRBV6-2 or TRBV6-3 and TRBJ2-7, with TRBD1 matching 8 bases. J lost 3 bases, V lost 7 bases, and 5 bases had no gene match. Germline V lookup: CDR1 MNHEY, CDR2 SVGEGT. The CDR3 length is 13 residues. The CDR3 protein is CASTRTGNYEQYF. CDR3 in DNA: TGTGCCAGCACCCGGACAGGGAACTACGAGCAGTACTTC.

The rearrangement uses TRBV29-1 and TRBJ1-2; no clear D. Trimming removed 5 bases from V and 5 bases from J, with 15 bases in between. Germline values: CDR1 SQVTM, CDR2 ANQGSEA. The CDR3 has 13 amino acids. In DNA, the CDR3 is TGCAGCGTTTCCCTCAGTACGGGGTATGGCTACACCTTC. Its translation: CSVSLSTGYGYTF. Full variable domain (rest looked up from reference TRBV29-1 and TRBJ1-2): SAVISQKPSRDICQRGTSLTIQCQVDSQVTMMFWYRQQPGQSLTLIATANQGSEATYESGFVIDKFPISRPNLTFSTLTVSNMSPEDSSIYLCSVSLSTGYGYTFGSGTRLTVV.

Ten or more counts support this clonotype. This chain joins TRBV12-3 or TRBV12-4 and TRBJ1-5; the match to TRBD1 covers 9 bases. The CDR3 contains 16 residues. Trimming removed 3 bases from V and 2 bases from J; junction bases left unmatched: 5. CDR3 DNA sequence: TGTGCCAGCAGTTTGGCCGGGGACAGGGGCAATCAGCCCCAGCATTTT. Translating gives CASSLAGDRGNQPQHF.

This clonotype was seen many times. V and J are TRBV7-2 and TRBJ2-7, with unresolved D. Germline V lookup: CDR1 SGHTA, CDR2 FQGNSA. The CDR3 covers 12 residues. Trimming shortened V by 5 bases and J by 0 bases, and 5 bases separated the two germline ends. The CDR3: CASSPSSYEQYF. The CDR3, as DNA: TGTGCCAGCAGCCCGAGCTCCTACGAGCAGTACTTC. Variable domain in full (rest from reference TRBV7-2 and TRBJ2-7): GAGVSQSPSNKVTEKGKDVELRCDPISGHTALYWYRQSLGQGLEFLIYFQGNSAPDKSGLPSDRFSAERTGGSVSTLTIQRTQQEDSAVYLCASSPSSYEQYFGPGTRLTVT.

This clonotype was picked up a small number of times. The rearrangement links TRBV28 to TRBJ2-3; D gene ambiguous. Per the germline V gene, CDR1 is MDHEN and CDR2 is SYDVKM. The CDR3 runs to 15 residues. V lost 6 bases and J 1 base, leaving 14 bases between the germline ends. The CDR3 nucleotides are TGTGCCAGCAGCCCCCCTGAGCGACGCACAGATACGCAGTATTTT. Its translation is CASSPPERRTDTQYF. The entire variable domain, with the rest obtained from reference TRBV28 and TRBJ2-3, is as follows: DVKVTQSSRYLVKRTGEKVFLECVQDMDHENMFWYRQDPGLGLRLIYFSYDVKMKEKGDIPEGYSVSREKKERFSLILESASTNQTSMYLCASSPPERRTDTQYFGPGTRLTVL.

This clonotype has ten or more counts. The V and J genes are TRBV28 and TRBJ1-1; D perhaps matches TRBD1 (5 bases). The CDR3 runs 15 residues. The V gene's germline CDR1 is MDHEN and CDR2 SYDVKM. Trimming pared 6 bases from V and 3 bases from J, leaving 17 bases between. The CDR3 bases are TGTGCCAGCAGCCCCTGGGGGGGTGGGGACACTGAAGCTTTCTTT. Translating gives CASSPWGGGDTEAFF. Looking up the rest from reference TRBV28 and TRBJ1-1 gives the full variable domain: DVKVTQSSRYLVKRTGEKVFLECVQDMDHENMFWYRQDPGLGLRLIYFSYDVKMKEKGDIPEGYSVSREKKERFSLILESASTNQTSMYLCASSPWGGGDTEAFFGQGTRLTVV.

The chain employs TRBV25-1 and TRBJ1-1, with unresolved D. The length of the CDR3 is 15 residues. Germline V lookup: CDR1 MGHDK, CDR2 SYGVNS. Trimming removed 3 bases at V and 0 bases at J, with 11 bases between. The CDR3 DNA reads as TGTGCCAGCAGTGATTACGGCAGCCTGAACACTGAAGCTTTCTTT. Its protein product is CASSDYGSLNTEAFF.